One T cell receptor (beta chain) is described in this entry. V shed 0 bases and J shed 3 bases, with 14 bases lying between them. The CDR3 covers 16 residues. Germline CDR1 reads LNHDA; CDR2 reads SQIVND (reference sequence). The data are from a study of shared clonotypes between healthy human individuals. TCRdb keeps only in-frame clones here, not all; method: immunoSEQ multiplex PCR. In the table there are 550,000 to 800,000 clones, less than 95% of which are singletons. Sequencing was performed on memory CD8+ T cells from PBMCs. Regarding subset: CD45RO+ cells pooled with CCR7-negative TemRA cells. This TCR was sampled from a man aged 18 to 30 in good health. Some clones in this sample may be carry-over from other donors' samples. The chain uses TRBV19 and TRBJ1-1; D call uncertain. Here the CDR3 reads CASSIDREGADTEAFF. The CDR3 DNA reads TGTGCCAGTAGTATAGATCGGGAGGGTGCCGACACTGAAGCTTTCTTT.